The sequence of this T cell receptor beta chain was determined in a study of T cell responses to AZD1222 COVID-19 vaccine. Study-level findings and limits: Only 5 or 6 people who got AZD1222 tested seropositive at baseline.

Using immunoSEQ multiplex PCR, the repertoire was profiled, and TCRdb retains in-frame clones only, with some absent. The sample has about 180,000 clones; 80% to 90% are singletons. For this clone: Its cognate antigen is unknown.

Germline loops: CDR1 SGHNT, CDR2 YYREEE (reference sequence). The trim removed 4 bases at V and 5 bases at J, leaving 10 bases unmatched. CDR3 length equals 15 residues. The gene calls are TRBV5-4 and TRBJ2-7; 9 nucleotides agree with TRBD2. Sample: peripheral blood, taken on day 0 of AZD1222 vaccination. The receptor's source is an adult in good health. CDR3 in amino acids: CASSTQRGVVNEQYF. In nucleotides, the CDR3 is TGTGCCAGCAGCACTCAGCGGGGGGTTGTCAACGAGCAGTACTTC.